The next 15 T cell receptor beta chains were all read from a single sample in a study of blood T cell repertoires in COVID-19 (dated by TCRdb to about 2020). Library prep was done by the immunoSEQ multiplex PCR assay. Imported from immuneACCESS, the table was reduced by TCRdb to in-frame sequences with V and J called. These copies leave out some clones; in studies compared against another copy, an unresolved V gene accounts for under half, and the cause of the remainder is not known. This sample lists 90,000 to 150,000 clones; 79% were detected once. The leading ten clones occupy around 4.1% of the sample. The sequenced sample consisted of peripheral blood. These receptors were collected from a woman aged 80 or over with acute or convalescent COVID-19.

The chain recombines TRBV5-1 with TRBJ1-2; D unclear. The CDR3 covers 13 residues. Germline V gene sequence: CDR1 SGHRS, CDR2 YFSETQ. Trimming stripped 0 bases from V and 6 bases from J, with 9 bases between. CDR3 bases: TGCGCCAGCAGCTTGGGTGTAGGAGATGGCTACACCTTC. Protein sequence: CASSLGVGDGYTF.

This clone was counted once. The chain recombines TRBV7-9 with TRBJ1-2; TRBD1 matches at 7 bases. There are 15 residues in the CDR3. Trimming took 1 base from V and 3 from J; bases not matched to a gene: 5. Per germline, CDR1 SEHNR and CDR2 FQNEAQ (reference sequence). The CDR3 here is CASSLEGGAYYGYTF. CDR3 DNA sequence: TGTGCCAGCAGCTTAGAAGGGGGCGCTTACTATGGCTACACCTTC.

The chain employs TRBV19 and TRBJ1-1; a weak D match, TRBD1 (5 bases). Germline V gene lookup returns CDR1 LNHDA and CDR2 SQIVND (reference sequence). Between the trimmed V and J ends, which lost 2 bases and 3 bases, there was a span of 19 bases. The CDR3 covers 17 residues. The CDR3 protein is CASSILGGQGLYTEAFF. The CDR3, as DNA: TGTGCCAGTAGTATATTAGGTGGTCAGGGATTGTACACTGAAGCTTTCTTT. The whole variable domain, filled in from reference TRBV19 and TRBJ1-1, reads DGGITQSPKYLFRKEGQNVTLSCEQNLNHDAMYWYRQDPGQGLRLIYYSQIVNDFQKGDIAEGYSVSREKKESFPLTVTSAQKNPTAFYLCASSILGGQGLYTEAFFGQGTRLTVV.

Here the CDR3 DNA reads TGTGCCAGCCGGGACTCCAACTCCTACAATGAGCAGTTCTTC. It encodes CASRDSNSYNEQFF. The chain uses TRBV25-1 and TRBJ2-1; D is perhaps TRBD2 (6 bases). Germline lookup yields CDR1 MGHDK and CDR2 SYGVNS. The CDR3 has 14 amino acids. Deletions cut 8 bases from V and 0 bases from J, with 11 bases between.

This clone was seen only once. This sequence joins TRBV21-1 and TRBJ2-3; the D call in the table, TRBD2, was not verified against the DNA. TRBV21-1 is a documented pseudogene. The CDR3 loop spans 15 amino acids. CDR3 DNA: TGTGCCAGCGCCGGGGGGACTAGCGAAACAGATACGCAGTATTTT. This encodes CASAGGTSETDTQYF.

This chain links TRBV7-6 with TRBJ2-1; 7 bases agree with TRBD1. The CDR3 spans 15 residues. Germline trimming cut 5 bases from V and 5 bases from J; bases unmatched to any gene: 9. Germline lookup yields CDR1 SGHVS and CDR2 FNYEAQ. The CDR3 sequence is CASSQRPQGDNEQFF. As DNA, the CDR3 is TGTGCCAGCAGCCAAAGACCTCAGGGGGACAATGAGCAGTTCTTC.

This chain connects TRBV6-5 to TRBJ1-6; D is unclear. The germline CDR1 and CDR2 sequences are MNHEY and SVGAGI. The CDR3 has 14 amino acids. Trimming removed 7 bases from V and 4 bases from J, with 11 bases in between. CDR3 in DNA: TGTGCCAGCACGAGGGAGGTGTATAATTCACCCCTCCACTTT. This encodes CASTREVYNSPLHF.

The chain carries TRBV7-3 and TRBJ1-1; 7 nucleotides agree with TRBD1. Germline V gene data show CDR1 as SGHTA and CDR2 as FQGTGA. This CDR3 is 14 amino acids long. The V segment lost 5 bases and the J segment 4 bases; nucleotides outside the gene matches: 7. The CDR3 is CASSVQGESTEAFF. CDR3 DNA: TGTGCCAGCAGCGTCCAGGGGGAGAGCACTGAAGCTTTCTTT.

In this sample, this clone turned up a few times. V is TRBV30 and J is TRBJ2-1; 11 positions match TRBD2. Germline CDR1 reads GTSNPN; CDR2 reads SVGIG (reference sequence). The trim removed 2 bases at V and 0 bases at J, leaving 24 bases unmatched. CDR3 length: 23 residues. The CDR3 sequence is CAWSNNRASGRPLLLSSYNEQFF. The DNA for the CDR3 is TGTGCCTGGAGTAATAACCGGGCTAGCGGGAGGCCATTGCTATTAAGCTCCTACAATGAGCAGTTCTTC.

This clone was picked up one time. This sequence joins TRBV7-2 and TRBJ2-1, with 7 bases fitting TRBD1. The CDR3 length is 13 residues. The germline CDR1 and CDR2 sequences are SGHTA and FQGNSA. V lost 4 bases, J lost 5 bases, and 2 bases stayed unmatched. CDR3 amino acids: CASSSGQNNEQFF. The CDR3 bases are TGTGCCAGCAGCTCGGGACAGAACAATGAGCAGTTCTTC.

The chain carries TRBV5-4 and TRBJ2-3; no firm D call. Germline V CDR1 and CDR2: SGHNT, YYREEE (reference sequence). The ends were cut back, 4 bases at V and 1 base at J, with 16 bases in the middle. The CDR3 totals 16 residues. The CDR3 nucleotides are TGTGCCAGCAGCCCGGGTCCCGATGCCCGCACAGATACGCAGTATTTT. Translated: CASSPGPDARTDTQYF.

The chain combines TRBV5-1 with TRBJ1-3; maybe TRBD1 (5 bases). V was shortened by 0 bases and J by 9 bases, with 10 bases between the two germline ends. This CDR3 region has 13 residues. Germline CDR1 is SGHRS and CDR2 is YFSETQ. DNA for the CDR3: TGCGCCAGCAGCTTGGAACCCCAGGGCACCATATATTTT. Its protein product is CASSLEPQGTIYF.

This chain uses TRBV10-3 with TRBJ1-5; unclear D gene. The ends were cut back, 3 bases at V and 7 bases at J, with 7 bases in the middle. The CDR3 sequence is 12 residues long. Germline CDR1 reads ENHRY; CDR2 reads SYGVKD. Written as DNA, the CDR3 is TGTGCCATCAGTGATCTAAACCAGCCCCAGCATTTT. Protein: CAISDLNQPQHF.

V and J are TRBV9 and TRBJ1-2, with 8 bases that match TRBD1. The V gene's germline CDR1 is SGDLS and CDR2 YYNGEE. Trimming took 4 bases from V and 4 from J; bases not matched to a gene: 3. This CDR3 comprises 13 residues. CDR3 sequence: CASSMGQAYGYTF. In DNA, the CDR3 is TGTGCCAGCAGCATGGGACAGGCCTATGGCTACACCTTC.

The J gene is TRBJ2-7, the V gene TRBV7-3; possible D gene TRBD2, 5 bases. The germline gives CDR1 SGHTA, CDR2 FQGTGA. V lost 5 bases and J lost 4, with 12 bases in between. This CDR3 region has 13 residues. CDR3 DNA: TGTGCCAGCAGCCCGTCCCCGGGATACGAGCAGTACTTC. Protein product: CASSPSPGYEQYF.